The 5 T cell receptor beta chains reported below all come from one sample, sequenced in a study of blood T cell repertoires in COVID-19. Profiling relied on immunoSEQ multiplex PCR, and the TCRdb table lists in-frame clones only, not all of them. The sample has around 100,000 clones; over 75% are singletons. Sequenced input: peripheral blood. Receptors were obtained from a human donor in a cohort sampled during active COVID-19.

The chain joins TRBV29-1 to TRBJ2-5, with 8 positions matching TRBD1. Unmatched junction bases numbered 5, after V lost 6 bases and J lost 5 bases. Looked up from germline, CDR1 is SQVTM and CDR2 is ANQGSEA. This CDR3 has 12 residues. The CDR3 loop reads CSVSGGPETQYF. The DNA for the CDR3 is TGCAGCGTATCAGGGGGCCCGGAGACCCAGTACTTC. Together with reference TRBV29-1 and TRBJ2-5, the CDR3 gives the full variable domain: SAVISQKPSRDICQRGTSLTIQCQVDSQVTMMFWYRQQPGQSLTLIATANQGSEATYESGFVIDKFPISRPNLTFSTLTVSNMSPEDSSIYLCSVSGGPETQYFGPGTRLLVL.

This chain uses TRBV19 with TRBJ2-1; no clear D gene. CDR3 length: 14 residues. The V gene's germline CDR1 is LNHDA and CDR2 SQIVND (reference sequence). The V and J ends lost 5 bases and 0 bases respectively, with 8 bases between them. The chain's CDR3 is CASSFSRSYNEQFF. The DNA for the CDR3 is TGTGCCAGTAGTTTCTCTCGCTCCTACAATGAGCAGTTCTTC.

V and J are TRBV29-1 and TRBJ1-2; 7 bases fit TRBD1. CDR3 length: 13 amino acids. J was trimmed by 4 bases and V by 6 bases; bases with no gene match: 8. Germline-derived CDR1 and CDR2 are SQVTM and ANQGSEA. The CDR3, as DNA: TGCAGCGTACCTGGACAGGACCCCTATGGCTACACCTTC. This codes for CSVPGQDPYGYTF.

The chain couples TRBV5-1 to TRBJ1-2; TRBD1 might be the D (5 bases). The CDR3 spans 13 residues. Trimming took 1 base from V and 8 from J, leaving 12 bases between them. Germline CDR1 and CDR2: SGHRS and YFSETQ. The CDR3 sequence is CASSLLGEGGYTF. CDR3 sequence (DNA): TGCGCCAGCAGCTTGTTGGGGGAGGGAGGCTACACCTTC.

This chain joins TRBV27 and TRBJ1-5; a possible D gene is TRBD1 (5 bases). Trimming removed 4 bases at V and 6 bases at J, with 13 bases between. The length of the CDR3 is 14 residues. The germline gives CDR1 MNHEY, CDR2 SMNVEV (reference sequence). This CDR3 reads CASSSPGYGQPQHF. The DNA of the CDR3 is TGTGCCAGCAGTTCTCCAGGGTACGGTCAGCCCCAGCATTTT.